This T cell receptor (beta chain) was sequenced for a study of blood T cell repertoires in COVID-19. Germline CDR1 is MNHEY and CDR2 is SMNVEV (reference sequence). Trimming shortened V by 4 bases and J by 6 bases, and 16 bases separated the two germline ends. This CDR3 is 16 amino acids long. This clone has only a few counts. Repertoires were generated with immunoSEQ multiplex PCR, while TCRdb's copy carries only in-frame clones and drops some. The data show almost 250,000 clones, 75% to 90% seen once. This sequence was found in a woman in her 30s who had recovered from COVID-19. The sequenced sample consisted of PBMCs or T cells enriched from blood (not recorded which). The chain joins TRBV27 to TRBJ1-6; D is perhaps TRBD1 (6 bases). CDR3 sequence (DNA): TGTGCCAGCAGTTCCGGACAGATCGATTTTAATTCACCCCTCCACTTT. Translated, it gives CASSSGQIDFNSPLHF.